This TCR beta chain was documented in a study of long-term antiretroviral therapy in people with HIV. The overall study: A decade or so separates the oldest specimens from the later 2015 immediate-ART recommendation. Study-wide results and caveats: At every time point, clones expanded before ART dominated the repertoire. Gathering of blood took place between about 2003 and 2018, possibly under older ART regimens.

CDR1 and CDR2 from the germline V gene are SGHRS and YFSETQ. CDR3 length: 15 amino acids. Deletions cut 5 bases from V and 1 base from J, with 16 bases between. Every donor contributed at least one pre-ART and at least two post-ART PBMC samples. In this sample, this clone turned up once. The antigen is unknown. At the survey level, the v3.0 immunoSEQ assay was run. Sequencing was performed with immunoSEQ multiplex PCR; in TCRdb, only in-frame clones are kept and a portion is missing. This sample has more than 11,000 clones, with roughly four fifths found just once. The receptor was isolated from a woman in her 40s with HIV. The specimen comprised unsorted PBMCs, sampled 1.8 years before starting antiretroviral therapy. The rearrangement uses TRBV5-1 and TRBJ2-7; weak D call: TRBD2 (6 bases). The CDR3 loop is CASREGGLVSYEQYF. CDR3 in DNA: TGCGCCAGCAGAGAAGGAGGGCTCGTTTCCTACGAGCAGTACTTC. Combining the CDR3 with reference TRBV5-1 and TRBJ2-7 gives the whole variable domain KAGVTQTPRYLIKTRGQQVTLSCSPISGHRSVSWYQQTPGQGLQFLFEYFSETQRNKGNFPGRFSGRQFSNSRSEMNVSTLELGDSALYLCASREGGLVSYEQYFGPGTRLTVT.